This entry describes one T cell receptor (beta chain). The CDR3 has 14 residues. V lost 2 bases and J 0 bases, leaving 8 bases between the germline ends. The germline gives CDR1 SGDLS, CDR2 YYNGEE. The entry originates in a study of blood T cells in healthy people across ages. Extraction of total RNA produced a minimum of 6 micrograms from each sample. PCR was performed a second time for about 6 to 12 cycles using a sample-barcoded 5' primer and a J-beta primer mix. A template-switch adaptor containing 12 random nucleotides labeled each cDNA molecule. Any given sample supplied a minimum of 2.5 million CDR3-containing paired-end reads. Via MiXCR, TCRdb re-called the 5' RACE reads, giving one row per CDR3 protein. The data show roughly 800,000 distinct CDR3 sequences, 20% to 25% seen once. These same data were also listed under a study on T cells of mothers and their children.

This TCR was sampled from a boy aged 10-17 years in good health. This sequence joins TRBV9 and TRBJ1-1; D unresolved. The source material was blood. The DNA for the CDR3 is TGTGCCAGCAGCGTTGGTGCGATGAACACTGAAGCTTTCTTT. Protein sequence: CASSVGAMNTEAFF.